The 27 T cell receptor beta chains below all came from one sample that was sequenced in a study of CD8+CD57+ T cells in acquired aplastic anemia. Profiles of TCR beta VDJ and CDR3 were generated from a genomic DNA template. TCRdb fed the reads into MiXCR, producing one record per CDR3 protein. This sample yields 150,000 or so distinct CDR3 sequences, of which roughly half are seen a single time; about 2.9% belongs to the top ten. Previously, flow cytometry had revealed CD8+CD57+ cell expansion in the patients chosen for sequencing. Sequenced sample: sorted CD4+, CD8+, or CD8+CD57+ T cells (not recorded which) from PBMCs. All receptors derive from a human donor with aplastic anemia.

The chain couples TRBV10-3 to TRBJ2-4, with D perhaps TRBD1 (6 bases). The CDR3 is made up of 14 amino acids. Deletions cut 6 bases from V and 0 bases from J, with 9 bases between. Germline V gene data show CDR1 as ENHRY and CDR2 as SYGVKD. The CDR3 is CAIRDSLAKNIQYF. The CDR3 DNA follows: TGTGCCATCAGGGACAGCTTAGCCAAAAACATTCAGTACTTC.

The chain combines TRBV2 with TRBJ2-6; 7 nucleotides match TRBD2. The V segment lost 9 bases and the J segment 6 bases; nucleotides outside the gene matches: 2. The CDR3 sequence is 12 residues long. CDR1 and CDR2 (germline): SNHLY, FYNNEI. The CDR3 DNA follows: TGTGCCAGTGGGGGGGAGGCCAACGTCCTGACTTTC. Its translation is CASGGEANVLTF.

This clonotype has more than one count but fewer than ten. This chain uses TRBV29-1 with TRBJ1-1, with a tentative D call TRBD1 (5 bases). Germline-derived CDR1 and CDR2 are SQVTM and ANQGSEA. The CDR3 has 12 amino acids. V was cut by 5 bases and J by 3 bases, with 10 bases left in between. The CDR3 DNA is TGCAGCGTTCCCAAGACAGACACTGAAGCTTTCTTT. This sequence encodes CSVPKTDTEAFF. Using reference TRBV29-1 and TRBJ1-1 for the parts outside the CDR3, the full variable domain is SAVISQKPSRDICQRGTSLTIQCQVDSQVTMMFWYRQQPGQSLTLIATANQGSEATYESGFVIDKFPISRPNLTFSTLTVSNMSPEDSSIYLCSVPKTDTEAFFGQGTRLTVV.

This rearrangement joins TRBV20-1 to TRBJ1-1; a weak D match, TRBD1 (6 bases). There are 13 residues in the CDR3. The V end was cut by 7 bases, the J end by 0 bases, with 12 bases between. The germline gives CDR1 DFQATT, CDR2 SNEGSKA (reference sequence). CDR3 in DNA: TGCAGTGTTCAGGACAGCATGAACACTGAAGCTTTCTTT. Its translation: CSVQDSMNTEAFF.

The chain couples TRBV7-2 to TRBJ2-3; TRBD1 might be the D (5 bases). CDR3 length: 13 residues. Germline CDR1 SGHTA, CDR2 FQGNSA. V shed 5 bases and J shed 5 bases, with 11 bases lying between them. The CDR3 protein is CASSVPGLDTQYF. The DNA of the CDR3 is TGTGCCAGCAGCGTACCAGGGCTAGATACGCAGTATTTT.

This clonotype occurred many times. V usage is TRBV19 and J usage is TRBJ1-5; no definite D call. The CDR3 is 14 residues long. Deletions cut 0 bases from V and 7 bases from J, with 10 bases between. Germline CDR1 and CDR2: LNHDA and SQIVND (reference sequence). In DNA form, the CDR3 reads TGTGCCAGTAGTATAGAGGGCGTTTGGCAGCCCCAGCATTTT. Translating it yields CASSIEGVWQPQHF.

This clonotype was counted many times. The chain is built from TRBV4-2 and TRBJ1-2, with D possibly matching TRBD1 (5 bases). Between the trimmed V and J ends, which lost 0 bases and 7 bases, there was a span of 9 bases. Germline V CDR1 and CDR2: LGHNA, YNFKEQ. This CDR3 comprises 13 residues. DNA of the CDR3: TGTGCCAGCAGCCAAGATATTGGGGGTGGCTACACCTTC. Amino acids: CASSQDIGGGYTF.

Worth noting for this clonotype: A much larger clone lies one base from this, so it may be a read error. V usage is TRBV20-1 and J usage is TRBJ2-1; D gene unclear. Germline V CDR1 and CDR2: DFQATT, SNEGSKA (reference sequence). The CDR3 loop spans 13 amino acids. The CDR3 loop reads CSARQPQNNGQFF. CDR3 in DNA: TGCAGTGCTAGACAACCGCAGAACAATGGGCAGTTCTTC.

This clonotype has ten or more counts. The chain uses TRBV2 and TRBJ2-7, with TRBD2 identical over 7 bases. J gave up 1 base and V 4 bases, and 7 bases lay outside the gene matches. The CDR3 has 15 amino acids. Per the germline V gene, CDR1 is SNHLY and CDR2 is FYNNEI. The CDR3 DNA reads TGTGCCAGCAGTGGGGCGAGCGGGGATTCCTACGAGCAGTACTTC. Protein: CASSGASGDSYEQYF.

The rearrangement joins TRBV5-1 to TRBJ1-6, with 9 positions matching TRBD1. J gave up 0 bases and V 4 bases, and 8 bases lay outside the gene matches. The CDR3 runs 18 residues. Germline V gives CDR1 SGHRS, CDR2 YFSETQ. DNA of the CDR3: TGCGCCAGCAGCCTATCCGGACAGGGGAGCTCCTATAATTCACCCCTCCACTTT. This translates into CASSLSGQGSSYNSPLHF.

This clonotype was recorded a few times. The V call is TRBV24-1, the J call TRBJ2-7, with a tentative D call TRBD1 (5 bases). The CDR3 runs 15 residues. Trimming took off 11 bases at V and 0 bases at J, with 19 bases between the two ends. The germline CDR1 and CDR2 sequences are KGHDR and SFDVKD. DNA for the CDR3: TGTGCCAGCAGCCTGACAGTGCTAAGCTCCTACGAGCAGTACTTC. Encoded protein: CASSLTVLSSYEQYF.

The gene calls are TRBV15 and TRBJ1-6; perhaps TRBD1 as D (5 bases). Germline V gene data show CDR1 as LNHNV and CDR2 as YYDKDF (reference sequence). The V end lost 1 base, the J end lost 3 bases, and 7 bases lay between the germline ends. The CDR3 is 15 residues long. The CDR3 region has the DNA TGTGCCACCAGCAGAGTGACAGTCTATAATTCACCCCTCCACTTT. It specifies CATSRVTVYNSPLHF.

Many counts were recorded for this clonotype. This chain uses TRBV9 with TRBJ1-2, with D perhaps TRBD1 (5 bases). The CDR3 totals 13 residues. CDR1 is SGDLS, CDR2 YYNGEE, per germline. The germline V and J ends were trimmed by 3 bases and 8 bases, with 14 bases remaining between them. CDR3 in DNA: TGTGCCAGCAGCGCCGGGCTCGGGGACGGCTACACCTTC. As protein: CASSAGLGDGYTF.

The genes are TRBV9 and TRBJ2-1; 8 bases are a match to TRBD1. This CDR3 has 15 residues. Germline-derived CDR1 and CDR2 are SGDLS and YYNGEE. V was clipped by 4 bases and J by 6 bases; unmatched bases: 9. The CDR3 DNA is TGTGCCAGCAGCCTGACAGGGGCCCCGGGCAATGAGCAGTTCTTC. This codes for CASSLTGAPGNEQFF.

This clonotype was seen only a few times. The V call is TRBV4-1, the J call TRBJ1-1; D not certain. Germline V CDR1 and CDR2: MGHRA, YSYEKL. With 0 bases removed from V and 6 bases from J, the gap between germline ends came to 17 bases. The CDR3 loop spans 16 amino acids. The CDR3 coding sequence is TGCGCCAGCAGCCAAGATCTGAGTGGCCTGGGAGCTGAAGCTTTCTTT. It codes for CASSQDLSGLGAEAFF.

The chain carries TRBV2 and TRBJ1-2; D not resolved. CDR1 and CDR2 from the germline V gene are SNHLY and FYNNEI. The CDR3 contains 13 residues. The V gene lost 8 bases and the J gene lost 0 bases, with 10 bases spanning the gap. The CDR3 loop is CASRTDTNYGYTF. The CDR3, as DNA: TGTGCCAGCCGAACAGATACTAACTATGGCTACACCTTC.

Points on this clonotype: Compared with germline, one end of the junction differs, possibly owing to a read error. The chain employs TRBV20-1 and TRBJ1-4, with D uncertain. Germline V gives CDR1 DFQATT, CDR2 SNEGSKA (reference sequence). There are 14 residues in the CDR3. The CDR3 is CRAREGGLGEKLFF. The DNA for the CDR3 is TGCCGTGCTAGAGAGGGCGGACTGGGTGAAAAACTGTTTTTT.

The chain joins TRBV2 to TRBJ2-7; 9 bases map to TRBD1. CDR3 length: 13 residues. The germline gives CDR1 SNHLY, CDR2 FYNNEI. The trim removed 6 bases at V and 5 bases at J, leaving 5 bases unmatched. The CDR3: CASSEGTGNEQYV. The CDR3 region has the DNA TGTGCCAGCAGCGAGGGGACAGGGAACGAGCAGTACGTC.

This clonotype was seen a handful of times. V is TRBV15 and J is TRBJ1-6, with a tentative D call TRBD1 (6 bases). The CDR3 sequence is 15 residues long. Germline CDR1 LNHNV, CDR2 YYDKDF (reference sequence). The ends were cut back, 0 bases at V and 10 bases at J, with 13 bases in the middle. The chain's CDR3 is CATSRETRRGSPLHF. The CDR3 DNA sequence: TGTGCCACCAGCAGAGAGACAAGGAGGGGGTCACCCCTCCACTTT.

This clonotype was counted a few times. A much larger clone differs by one base, so this may be a read error. Lacking the conserved final phenylalanine or tryptophan, this CDR3 likely reflects a read error. V is TRBV7-2 and J is TRBJ1-1, with D perhaps matching TRBD1 (5 bases). Germline V gives CDR1 SGHTA, CDR2 FQGNSA. The CDR3 covers 14 residues. V was pared by 5 bases and J by 0 bases, with 10 bases between. CDR3 region: CASSEGALNTEAFL. DNA of the CDR3: TGTGCCAGCAGCGAAGGGGCGCTGAACACTGAAGCTTTCCTT.

This clonotype was seen only a few times. The J gene is TRBJ1-1, the V gene TRBV7-7; 9 bases are shared with TRBD1. CDR3 size: 14 residues. V shed 5 bases, J shed 4 bases, and the junction held 5 bases outside the gene matches. Germline V gives CDR1 SSHAT, CDR2 FNYEAQ (reference sequence). CDR3 nucleotides: TGTGCCAGCAGCGGCACAGGGGGCGGCACTGAAGCTTTCTTT. This codes for CASSGTGGGTEAFF.

In this sample, this clonotype turned up a few times. J is TRBJ1-2 and V is TRBV9, with 8 nucleotides matching TRBD1. The V segment lost 7 bases and the J segment 3 bases; nucleotides outside the gene matches: 14. CDR1 and CDR2 (germline): SGDLS, YYNGEE. The CDR3 contains 16 residues. The CDR3 here is CASSPGSGGKDYGYTF. As DNA, the CDR3 is TGTGCCAGCTCCCCTGGCTCAGGGGGCAAGGACTATGGCTACACCTTC.

The rearrangement joins TRBV20-1 to TRBJ1-2; 8 bases line up with TRBD1. The germline CDR1 and CDR2 sequences are DFQATT and SNEGSKA (reference sequence). This CDR3 has 14 amino acids. Trimming at V came to 7 bases and at J to 3 bases, leaving 10 bases not matched to a gene. The CDR3 DNA is TGCAGTGTTTACGGACAGGGACGGCACTATGGCTACACCTTC. Encoded protein: CSVYGQGRHYGYTF.

With respect to this clonotype: A read error may produce the germline difference seen at one junction end. This CDR3 reads CAVSAGREKLFF. The CDR3 DNA is TGTGCCGTCAGCGCTGGGAGAGAAAAACTGTTTTTT. The V gene is TRBV10-3, the J gene TRBJ1-4; D gene uncertain. Germline V gene sequence: CDR1 ENHRY, CDR2 SYGVKD. CDR3 length: 12 residues.

This clonotype was recorded at least ten times. The chain combines TRBV7-2 with TRBJ2-1, with unresolved D. V was shortened by 3 bases and J by 6 bases, with 6 bases between the two germline ends. Looked up from germline, CDR1 is SGHTA and CDR2 is FQGNSA. The CDR3 consists of 12 residues. CDR3 sequence (DNA): TGTGCCAGCAGCTTCCAGCGCAATGAGCAGTTCTTC. This translates into CASSFQRNEQFF.

Concerning this clonotype: One junction end does not reproduce the germline sequence, and a read error may be involved. V and J are TRBV10-3 and TRBJ1-1; 10 nucleotides align to TRBD1. There are 15 residues in the CDR3. Germline V gene lookup returns CDR1 ENHRY and CDR2 SYGVKD. The CDR3 reads CAISGPGQGSTEALF. DNA for the CDR3: TGTGCCATCAGTGGTCCGGGACAGGGGTCCACTGAAGCTCTCTTT.

The sample holds many counts of this clonotype. The V and J genes are TRBV12-3 or TRBV12-4 and TRBJ1-5, with D maybe TRBD1 (5 bases). Trimming took off 6 bases at V and 7 bases at J, with 13 bases between the two ends. CDR3 length: 13 amino acids. The CDR3 nucleotides are TGTGCCAGCAGAGCCTCCGGGGGGCAGCCCCAGCATTTT. This translates into CASRASGGQPQHF.